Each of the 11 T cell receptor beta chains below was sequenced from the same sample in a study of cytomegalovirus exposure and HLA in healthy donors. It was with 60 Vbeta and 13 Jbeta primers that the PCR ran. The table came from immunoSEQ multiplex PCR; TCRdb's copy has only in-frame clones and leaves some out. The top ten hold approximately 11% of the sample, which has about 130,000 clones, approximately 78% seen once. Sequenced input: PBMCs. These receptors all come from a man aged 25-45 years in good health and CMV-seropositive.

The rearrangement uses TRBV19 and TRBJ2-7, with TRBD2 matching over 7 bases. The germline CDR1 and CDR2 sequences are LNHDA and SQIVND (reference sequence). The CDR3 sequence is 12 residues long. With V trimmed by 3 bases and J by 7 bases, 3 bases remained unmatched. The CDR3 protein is CASSIGRGEQYF. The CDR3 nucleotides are TGTGCCAGTAGTATCGGGCGGGGGGAGCAGTACTTC.

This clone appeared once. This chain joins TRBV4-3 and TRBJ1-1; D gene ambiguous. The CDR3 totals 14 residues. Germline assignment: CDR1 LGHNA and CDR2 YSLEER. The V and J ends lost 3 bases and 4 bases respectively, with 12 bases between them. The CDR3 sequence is CASSQGDFRTEAFF. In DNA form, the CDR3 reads TGCGCCAGCAGCCAGGGCGATTTCCGCACTGAAGCTTTCTTT.

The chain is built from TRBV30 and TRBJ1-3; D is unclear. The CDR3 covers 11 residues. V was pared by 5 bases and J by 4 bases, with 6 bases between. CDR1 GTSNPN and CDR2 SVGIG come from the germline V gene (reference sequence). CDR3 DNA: TGTGCCTGGTCCCTCGGAAACACCATATATTTT. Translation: CAWSLGNTIYF.

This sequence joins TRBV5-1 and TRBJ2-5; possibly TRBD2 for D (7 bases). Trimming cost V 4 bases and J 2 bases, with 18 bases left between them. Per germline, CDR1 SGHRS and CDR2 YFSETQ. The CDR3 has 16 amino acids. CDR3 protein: CASSGLGQRLQETQYF. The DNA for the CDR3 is TGCGCCAGCAGCGGACTAGGACAGCGATTACAAGAGACCCAGTACTTC.

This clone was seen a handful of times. DNA for the CDR3: TGTGCCAGCAGTACCTTTGGAGCGGGGTACAATGAGCAGTTCTTC. As protein: CASSTFGAGYNEQFF. This sequence joins TRBV6-6 and TRBJ2-1; 7 nucleotides line up with TRBD2. From germline, CDR1 is MNHNY and CDR2 SVGAGI (reference sequence). This CDR3 comprises 15 residues. J was trimmed by 4 bases and V by 5 bases; bases with no gene match: 8.

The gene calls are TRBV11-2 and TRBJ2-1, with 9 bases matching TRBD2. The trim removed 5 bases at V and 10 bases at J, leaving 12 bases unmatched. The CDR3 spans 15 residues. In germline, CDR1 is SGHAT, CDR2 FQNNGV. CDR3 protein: CASSRGLAGIEEQFF. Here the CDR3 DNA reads TGTGCCAGCAGCCGAGGGCTAGCGGGAATCGAAGAGCAGTTCTTC.

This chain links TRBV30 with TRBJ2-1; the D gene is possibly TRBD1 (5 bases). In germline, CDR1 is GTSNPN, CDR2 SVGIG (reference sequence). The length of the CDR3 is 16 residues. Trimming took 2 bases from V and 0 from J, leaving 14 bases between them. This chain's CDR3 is CAWSSAGLSSYNEQFF. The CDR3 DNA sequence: TGTGCCTGGAGTTCGGCAGGGTTAAGCTCCTACAATGAGCAGTTCTTC.

The CDR3 bases are TGTGCCAGCAGCCAACCCAAGACAGGGGGCTTCTTCGATGAGCAGTTCTTC. Translation: CASSQPKTGGFFDEQFF. The chain carries TRBV7-2 and TRBJ2-1; 10 nucleotides align to TRBD1. Germline V gene sequence: CDR1 SGHTA, CDR2 FQGNSA. The CDR3 has 17 residues. J was trimmed by 8 bases and V by 5 bases; bases with no gene match: 15.

CDR3 protein: CASSLPGQGGTEAFF. The CDR3 nucleotides read TGTGCCAGCAGCCTTCCGGGACAGGGGGGAACTGAAGCTTTCTTT. The V and J genes are TRBV5-6 and TRBJ1-1, with TRBD1 identical over 11 bases. The CDR3 has 15 residues. J lost 5 bases, V lost 4 bases, and 7 bases had no gene match. Germline lookup yields CDR1 SGHDT and CDR2 YYEEEE.

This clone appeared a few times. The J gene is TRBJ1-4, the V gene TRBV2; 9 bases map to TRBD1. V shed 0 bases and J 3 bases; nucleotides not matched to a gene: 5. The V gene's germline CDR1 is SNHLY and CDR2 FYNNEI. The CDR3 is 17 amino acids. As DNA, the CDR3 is TGTGCCAGCAGTGAAGCGCACAGGGGGCTGTCTAATGAAAAACTGTTTTTT. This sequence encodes CASSEAHRGLSNEKLFF.

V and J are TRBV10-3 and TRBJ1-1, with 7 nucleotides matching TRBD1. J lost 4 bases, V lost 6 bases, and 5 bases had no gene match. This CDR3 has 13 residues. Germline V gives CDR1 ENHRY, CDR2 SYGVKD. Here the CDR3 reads CAIRRTGSTEAFF. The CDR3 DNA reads TGTGCCATCAGGAGGACAGGTAGCACTGAAGCTTTCTTT.